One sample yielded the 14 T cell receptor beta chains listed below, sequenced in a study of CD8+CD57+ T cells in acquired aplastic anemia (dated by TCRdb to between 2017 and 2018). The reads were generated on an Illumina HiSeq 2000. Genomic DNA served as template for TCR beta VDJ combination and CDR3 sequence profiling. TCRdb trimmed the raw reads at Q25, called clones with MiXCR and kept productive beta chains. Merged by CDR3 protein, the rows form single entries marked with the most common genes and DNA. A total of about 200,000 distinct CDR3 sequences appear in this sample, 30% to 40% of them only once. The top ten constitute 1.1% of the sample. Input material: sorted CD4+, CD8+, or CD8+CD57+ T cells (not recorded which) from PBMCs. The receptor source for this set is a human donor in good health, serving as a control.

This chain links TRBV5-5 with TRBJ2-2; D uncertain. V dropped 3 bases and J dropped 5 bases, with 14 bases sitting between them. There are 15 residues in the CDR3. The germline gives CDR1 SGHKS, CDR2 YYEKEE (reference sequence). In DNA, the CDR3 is TGTGCCAGCAGCTCCGGACCTAAGGGAACCGGGGAGCTGTTTTTT. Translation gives CASSSGPKGTGELFF.

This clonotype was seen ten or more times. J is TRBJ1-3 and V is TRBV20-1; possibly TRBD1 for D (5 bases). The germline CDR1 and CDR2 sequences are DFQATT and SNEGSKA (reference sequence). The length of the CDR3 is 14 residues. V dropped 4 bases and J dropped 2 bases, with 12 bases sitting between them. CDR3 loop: CSATRTFPGNTIYF. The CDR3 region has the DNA TGCAGTGCTACCCGGACATTCCCTGGAAACACCATATATTTT.

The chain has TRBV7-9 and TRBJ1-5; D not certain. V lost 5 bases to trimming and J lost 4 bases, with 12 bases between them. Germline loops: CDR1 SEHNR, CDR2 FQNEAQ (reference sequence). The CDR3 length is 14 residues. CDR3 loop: CASSIGIRNQPQHF. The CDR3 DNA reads TGTGCCAGCAGCATCGGGATAAGAAATCAGCCCCAGCATTTT.

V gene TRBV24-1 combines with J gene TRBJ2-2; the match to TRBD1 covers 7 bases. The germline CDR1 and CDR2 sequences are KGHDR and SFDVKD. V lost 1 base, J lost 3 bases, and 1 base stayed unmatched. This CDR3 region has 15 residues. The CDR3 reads CATSDFDRDTGELFF. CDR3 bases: TGTGCCACCAGTGATTTCGACAGGGACACCGGGGAGCTGTTTTTT.

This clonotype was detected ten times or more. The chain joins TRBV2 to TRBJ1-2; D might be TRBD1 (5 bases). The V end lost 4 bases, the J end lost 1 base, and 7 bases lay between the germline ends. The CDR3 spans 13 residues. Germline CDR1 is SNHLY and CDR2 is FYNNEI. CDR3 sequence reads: CASSGGFNYGYTF. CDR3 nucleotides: TGTGCCAGCAGTGGGGGCTTTAACTATGGCTACACCTTC.

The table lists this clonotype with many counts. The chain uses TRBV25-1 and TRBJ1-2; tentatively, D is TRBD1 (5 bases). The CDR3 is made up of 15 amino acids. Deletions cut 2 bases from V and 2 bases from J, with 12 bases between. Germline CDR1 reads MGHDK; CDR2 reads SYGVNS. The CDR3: CASSERGGVNYGYTF. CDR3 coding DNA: TGTGCCAGCAGTGAACGCGGAGGGGTGAACTATGGCTACACCTTC.

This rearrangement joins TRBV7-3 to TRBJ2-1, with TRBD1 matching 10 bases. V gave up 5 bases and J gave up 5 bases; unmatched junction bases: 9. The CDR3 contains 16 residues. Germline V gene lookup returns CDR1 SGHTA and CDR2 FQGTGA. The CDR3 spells CASSPFSGQGNNEQFF. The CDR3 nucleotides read TGTGCCAGCAGCCCATTCTCGGGACAGGGGAACAATGAGCAGTTCTTC.

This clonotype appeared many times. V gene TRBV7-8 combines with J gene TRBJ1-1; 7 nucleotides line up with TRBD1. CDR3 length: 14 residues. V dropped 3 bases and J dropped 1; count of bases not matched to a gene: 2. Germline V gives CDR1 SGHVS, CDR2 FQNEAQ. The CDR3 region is CASSFDRANTEAFF. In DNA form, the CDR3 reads TGTGCCAGCAGCTTTGACAGGGCGAACACTGAAGCTTTCTTT.

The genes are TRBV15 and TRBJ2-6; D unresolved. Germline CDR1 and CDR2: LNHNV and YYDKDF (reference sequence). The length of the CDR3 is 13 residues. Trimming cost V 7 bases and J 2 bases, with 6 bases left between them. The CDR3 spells CATKSAGANVLTF. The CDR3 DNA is TGTGCCACCAAGTCCGCTGGGGCCAACGTCCTGACTTTC.

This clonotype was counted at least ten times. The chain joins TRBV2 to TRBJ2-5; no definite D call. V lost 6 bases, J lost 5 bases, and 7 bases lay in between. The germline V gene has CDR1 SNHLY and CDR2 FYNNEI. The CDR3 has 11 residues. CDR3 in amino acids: CASRGGETQYF. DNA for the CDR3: TGTGCCAGCAGGGGCGGTGAGACCCAGTACTTC.

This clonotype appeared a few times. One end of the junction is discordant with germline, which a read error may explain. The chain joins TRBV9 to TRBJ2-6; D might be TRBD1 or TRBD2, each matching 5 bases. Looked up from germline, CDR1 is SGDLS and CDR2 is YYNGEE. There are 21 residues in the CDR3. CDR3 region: CVSSVGVFGRSSRGGANVLTF. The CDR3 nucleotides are TGTGTCAGCAGCGTAGGGGTTTTCGGAAGAAGCTCTCGGGGAGGGGCCAACGTCCTGACTTTC.

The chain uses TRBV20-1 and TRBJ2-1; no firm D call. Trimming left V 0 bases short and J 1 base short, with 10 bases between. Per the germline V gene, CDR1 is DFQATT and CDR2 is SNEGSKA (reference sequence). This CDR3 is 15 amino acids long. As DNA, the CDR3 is TGCAGTGCTAGAGATGTATTAGGGTCCTACAATGAGCAGTTCTTC. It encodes CSARDVLGSYNEQFF.

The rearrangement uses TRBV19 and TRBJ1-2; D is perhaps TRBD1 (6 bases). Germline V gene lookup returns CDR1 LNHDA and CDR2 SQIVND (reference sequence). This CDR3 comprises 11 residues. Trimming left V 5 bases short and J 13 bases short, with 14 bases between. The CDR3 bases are TGTGCCAGTAGTGCCTACCGGGACATCACCTTC. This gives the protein CASSAYRDITF.

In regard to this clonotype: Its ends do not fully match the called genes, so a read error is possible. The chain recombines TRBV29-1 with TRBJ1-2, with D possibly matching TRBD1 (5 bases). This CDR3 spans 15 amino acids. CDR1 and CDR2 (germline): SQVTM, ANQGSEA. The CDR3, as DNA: TGCAGCGTTTGGGACGGGGCTCGTACTAACTGTGGCTACACCTTC. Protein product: CSVWDGARTNCGYTF.